One and the same sample provided the 10 T cell receptor beta chains below, sequenced in a study of blood T cell repertoires in COVID-19. Method: immunoSEQ multiplex PCR; TCRdb's copy keeps in-frame clones and lacks some. This sample carries tens of thousands of clones, 65% to 85% of them seen once, and the ten largest clones take around 5%. Input material: peripheral blood. The receptors originated from a man aged 50-59 years with active COVID-19.

The chain uses TRBV6-5 and TRBJ1-5; the D is unclear. Deletions cut 6 bases from V and 11 bases from J, with 20 bases between. Germline CDR1 MNHEY, CDR2 SVGAGI. This CDR3 is built from 14 residues. The CDR3 here is CASSDLPGGWAQHF. CDR3 nucleotide sequence: TGTGCCAGCAGCGACCTCCCGGGTGGCTGGGCCCAGCATTTT.

The chain is built from TRBV6-5 and TRBJ2-1; TRBD2 matches 10 bases. The germline gives CDR1 MNHEY, CDR2 SVGAGI. Unmatched junction bases numbered 9, after V lost 4 bases and J lost 6 bases. There are 16 residues in the CDR3. The CDR3 protein is CASSSLAGAPSNEQFF. The CDR3 DNA reads as TGTGCCAGCAGTTCCCTAGCGGGGGCCCCGAGCAATGAGCAGTTCTTC.

The CDR3 spells CASSQSEETQYF. As DNA, the CDR3 is TGTGCCAGCAGCCAATCGGAAGAGACCCAGTACTTC. This chain connects TRBV3-1 (or the pseudogene TRBV3-2) to TRBJ2-5; D ambiguous. Between the trimmed V and J ends, which lost 2 bases and 3 bases, there was a span of 4 bases. Germline assignment: CDR1 LGHDT and CDR2 YNNKEL (reference sequence). The CDR3 totals 12 residues.

The rearrangement links TRBV6-5 to TRBJ1-1, with TRBD1 matching over 9 bases. This CDR3 spans 14 amino acids. The V and J ends lost 6 bases and 1 base, in that order; junction bases with no gene match: 3. Germline V CDR1 and CDR2: MNHEY, SVGAGI. CDR3 amino acids: CASSQDRGNTEAFF. In DNA form, the CDR3 reads TGTGCCAGCAGCCAGGACAGGGGGAACACTGAAGCTTTCTTT.

This chain links TRBV25-1 with TRBJ1-3; 8 bases are a match to TRBD1. V trimming: 5 bases; J trimming: 1 base; junction bases outside the gene matches: 1. CDR1 and CDR2 from the germline V gene are MGHDK and SYGVNS. The CDR3 runs to 14 residues. CDR3 bases: TGTGCCAGCAGTAGACAGGGGTCTGGAAACACCATATATTTT. Its translation: CASSRQGSGNTIYF.

This clone has a single count. This chain connects TRBV2 to TRBJ2-5; tentatively, D is TRBD2 (5 bases). Trimming left V 7 bases short and J 0 bases short, with 9 bases between. CDR3 size: 13 residues. Germline lookup yields CDR1 SNHLY and CDR2 FYNNEI. CDR3 in amino acids: CASKEGDQETQYF. The CDR3 DNA reads as TGTGCCAGCAAAGAGGGTGACCAAGAGACCCAGTACTTC.

The chain recombines TRBV11-2 with TRBJ2-2; D possibly corresponds to TRBD2 (5 bases). Trimming pared 0 bases from V and 3 bases from J, leaving 14 bases between. The CDR3 extends over 17 amino acids. Per the germline V gene, CDR1 is SGHAT and CDR2 is FQNNGV. CDR3: CASSLDRWGDDTGELFF. CDR3 nucleotide sequence: TGTGCCAGCAGCTTAGATCGGTGGGGAGACGACACCGGGGAGCTGTTTTTT.

The CDR3 spells CASSLGDTANYGYTF. The CDR3 bases are TGTGCCAGCAGCTTGGGGGACACCGCTAACTATGGCTACACCTTC. The V gene is TRBV11-3, the J gene TRBJ1-2, with D perhaps matching TRBD1 (6 bases). V was pared by 3 bases and J by 0 bases, with 11 bases between. The CDR3 covers 15 residues. Germline CDR1 is SGHNT and CDR2 is YENEEA.

This clone was observed a few times. CDR3 sequence reads: CASSKYSREGSYNEQFF. CDR3 coding DNA: TGTGCCAGCAGTAAATATTCCCGGGAGGGCTCCTACAATGAGCAGTTCTTC. The chain combines TRBV6-4 with TRBJ2-1, with 8 bases that match TRBD2. The junction had 9 bases not matched to a gene; V was cut back by 5 bases and J by 0 bases. Germline V lookup: CDR1 MRHNA, CDR2 SNTAGT. The CDR3 is 17 amino acids.

This rearrangement joins TRBV15 to TRBJ1-5, with a possible D match to TRBD1 (5 bases). CDR3 size: 15 residues. V was cut by 0 bases and J by 4 bases, with 10 bases left in between. Germline lookup yields CDR1 LNHNV and CDR2 YYDKDF (reference sequence). The DNA for the CDR3 is TGTGCCACCAGCAGAGATCTGGGGGGAAATCAGCCCCAGCATTTT. Its translation is CATSRDLGGNQPQHF.